Described below is a single T cell receptor beta chain sequence and its context. This clone was observed a few times. The antigen this receptor binds is unknown. No quality values exist for individual bases; no much larger clone is one base distant. This specimen comes from a study of T cell clonotyping in hematopoietic cell transplantation (dated by TCRdb to about 2021). In terms of the full investigation: A total of 120 to 150 blood samples were gathered in the study from roughly 37 consecutive transplant recipients along with their related donors. Recruitment of patients was conducted between 2015 and January 2017, and follow-up was continued until late 2020 or death.

The immunoSEQ assay, a bias-controlled multiplex PCR with V- and J-specific primers, was used to amplify TCR beta CDR3 regions from genomic DNA. A proprietary barcode and Illumina adapter sequences were added to the CDR3 amplicons in a second PCR step. An Illumina MiSeq instrument was used for sequencing of the CDR3 libraries. From the authors' description of their analysis: Export and quality control were handled in immunoSEQ Analyzer 3.0, while downstream analyses relied on R Bioconductor and Immunarch. Only productive rearrangements within the normalized downsampled data set were used in the calculation of repertoire metrics. In the normalized cohort, a clonotype counted as pathologically expanded if the clonotype was larger than 5 templates. Repertoire diversity was measured with the Inverse Simpson Index. To capture all clonotypes, CMV-specificity analyses were performed on the non-normalized data set. TCRdb's version of the immuneACCESS table is confined to in-frame rearrangements and falls short of the full clone set. An unresolved V gene accounts for under half of the shortfall where checked; the remainder is of unknown origin. D and trimming come from the DNA, and the V and J calls and clone size come from that table. Present in this sample are approximately 5,400 clones, about four fifths of which were seen just once. More than 10% of the sample is taken by the ten largest.

Trimmed from V: 5 bases; trimmed from J: 3 bases; junction bases lacking a gene match: 12. Per the germline V gene, SGHNT is the CDR1 and YENEEA is the CDR2. The CDR3 spans 17 residues, from the cysteine through the phenylalanine. Of all the DNA, just the CDR3 is kept, 51 bases in frame from base 1. The intended sense of this specimen's time point label: 30 days after allo-HCT. Recipient blood was collected about 28 days before transplant and at days 30, 100 and 180 after transplant. Nuclei Lysis Solution was used to extract genomic DNA from fresh or cryopreserved unfractionated peripheral blood mononuclear cells. Findings and caveats that apply to the study as a whole: Only a small fraction of recipient repertoires overlapped donor repertoires, with over 97% appearing de novo at the given depth. Sample size was limited, and cells were not sorted, so CD4 and CD8 repertoire contributions could not be separated. After transplant, TCR diversity in recipients dropped, and pathologically expanded clonotypes increased progressively from day 30 to day 180. Broader posttransplant TCR repertoire diversity was predicted by donor and pretransplant recipient Inverse Simpson Index values.

The receptor was derived from a male patient between 60 and 69 years old who had an allogeneic stem cell transplant from an unrelated donor, so the T cells may come from the graft donor. Some clones in this sample may be carry-over from other donors' samples. The input for sequencing was peripheral blood mononuclear cells, taken 30 days after allogeneic stem cell transplant. The rearranged chain carries TRBV11-3 and TRBJ2-2; 7 nucleotides in the junction match TRBD2. Here the CDR3 is given as CASSHRGGGLYTGELFF. The DNA sequence follows: TGTGCCAGCAGCCACCGCGGCGGGGGATTGTACACCGGGGAGCTGTTTTTT.